The 32 T cell receptor beta chains reported below all come from one sample, sequenced in a study of shared clonotypes between healthy human individuals. Assay: immunoSEQ multiplex PCR; the TCRdb copy retains only in-frame clones and omits some. The sample includes about 1,800,000 clones, about 95% seen only once; the top ten take under 1.5%. CD45RO-negative cells were positively selected for CCR7, leaving out terminally differentiated effector memory CD45RA+ cells. Input material: naive CD8+ T cells sorted from blood. These receptors were collected from a young man in good health.

As for this clone: Mismatch with germline at one junction end may stem from a read error. V usage is TRBV7-7 and J usage is TRBJ2-7; D call uncertain. This CDR3 contains 14 residues. Looked up from germline, CDR1 is SSHAT and CDR2 is FNYEAQ (reference sequence). The CDR3 is CASSLGRLVYEQYF. CDR3 nucleotides: TGTGCTAGCAGCTTAGGTCGCCTAGTCTACGAGCAGTACTTC.

This clone was recorded once. Distinct nucleotide sequences in the sample also encode this CDR3. DNA for the CDR3: TGTGCCAGCAGCGTTGGACTAGCGGAACAAGAGACCCAGTACTTC. Translation: CASSVGLAEQETQYF. V gene TRBV9 combines with J gene TRBJ2-5, with 10 bases aligning to TRBD2. The J segment lost 2 bases and the V segment lost 2 bases, leaving 3 bases of the junction unmatched. The CDR3 runs to 15 residues. Germline V gene sequence: CDR1 SGDLS, CDR2 YYNGEE.

The V gene is TRBV7-8, the J gene TRBJ1-5; possibly TRBD1 for D (5 bases). Germline values: CDR1 SGHVS, CDR2 FQNEAQ. The V and J ends lost 0 bases and 3 bases respectively, with 12 bases between them. The CDR3 is 16 residues long. The CDR3 region is CASSLALWGVNQPQHF. In DNA form, the CDR3 reads TGTGCCAGCAGCTTAGCGCTCTGGGGGGTCAATCAGCCCCAGCATTTT.

The V gene is TRBV28, the J gene TRBJ1-2, with D hard to call. CDR3 size: 14 residues. The germline V gene has CDR1 MDHEN and CDR2 SYDVKM. V gave up 2 bases and J gave up 0 bases, with 7 bases separating them. The CDR3 DNA reads as TGTGCCAGCAGTTTAGGAAATTCTAACTATGGCTACACCTTC. Translating gives CASSLGNSNYGYTF.

About this clone itself: The sample has other DNA sequences that encode this CDR3 too. This sequence joins TRBV27 and TRBJ2-7; the D is unclear. This CDR3 region has 13 residues. Trimming took 6 bases from V and 3 from J, leaving 12 bases between them. Germline V gene sequence: CDR1 MNHEY, CDR2 SMNVEV (reference sequence). CDR3 nucleotides: TGTGCCAGCAGCCCCCAAGGGATCTACGAGCAGTACTTC. Residues: CASSPQGIYEQYF.

CDR3 protein: CASSLDNPIPQPQHF. CDR3 coding DNA: TGTGCCAGCAGCTTGGATAACCCGATCCCCCAGCCCCAGCATTTT. The gene calls are TRBV5-8 and TRBJ1-5, with D unclear. The CDR3 spans 15 residues. Germline V gene lookup returns CDR1 SGHTS and CDR2 YDEGEE. Between the trimmed V and J ends, which lost 0 bases and 7 bases, there was a span of 14 bases.

V usage is TRBV11-2 and J usage is TRBJ2-1; TRBD2 might be the D (5 bases). CDR3 size: 13 residues. V lost 3 bases to trimming and J lost 9 bases, with 12 bases between them. Germline CDR1 is SGHAT and CDR2 is FQNNGV. The CDR3 nucleotides are TGTGCCAGCAGCTTGGTGGAGGTTGGTGAGCAGTTCTTC. This gives the protein CASSLVEVGEQFF.

This clone was seen only once. Additional DNA sequences in this sample encode the identical CDR3. The chain has TRBV6-5 and TRBJ2-3; the D is unclear. V lost 0 bases to trimming and J lost 0 bases, with 4 bases between them. The CDR3 spans 14 residues. In germline, CDR1 is MNHEY, CDR2 SVGAGI. The CDR3 DNA sequence: TGTGCCAGCAGTTACTCGACCAGCACAGATACGCAGTATTTT. Protein sequence: CASSYSTSTDTQYF.

The chain has TRBV9 and TRBJ1-2, with D hard to call. Germline V CDR1 and CDR2: SGDLS, YYNGEE. Trimming stripped 2 bases from V and 6 bases from J, with 17 bases between. This CDR3 is built from 15 residues. Here the CDR3 reads CASSVSRDMGNGYTF. The CDR3 region has the DNA TGTGCCAGCAGCGTCAGCAGAGACATGGGCAATGGCTACACCTTC.

The chain is built from TRBV4-1 and TRBJ1-2, with TRBD1 matching over 7 bases. With 3 bases clipped from V and 0 bases from J, the junction kept 25 bases outside the gene matches. The CDR3 consists of 22 residues. Germline V gene lookup returns CDR1 MGHRA and CDR2 YSYEKL. This CDR3 is CASSQERTGDSPKAGANYGYTF. The CDR3 DNA reads as TGCGCCAGCAGCCAGGAACGGACAGGTGATTCCCCAAAAGCGGGGGCTAACTATGGCTACACCTTC.

The chain combines TRBV2 with TRBJ1-1; D may be TRBD1 (6 bases). Germline V gene sequence: CDR1 SNHLY, CDR2 FYNNEI. Trimming stripped 7 bases from V and 4 bases from J, with 13 bases between. The CDR3 sequence is 13 residues long. The CDR3 DNA reads TGTGCCAGCACCCGTGGGGGGGCCACTGAAGCTTTCTTT. Translated: CASTRGGATEAFF.

CDR3 in DNA: TGTGCCAGCAGCTGTCGGGACAGGTACTTC. This codes for CASSCRDRYF. The chain joins TRBV11-3 to TRBJ2-7, with 7 positions matching TRBD1. Trimming removed 4 bases from V and 12 bases from J; junction bases left unmatched: 3. Germline loops: CDR1 SGHNT, CDR2 YENEEA. CDR3 length equals 10 residues.

J is TRBJ1-1 and V is TRBV14; tentative D call: TRBD1 (6 bases). CDR1 SGHDN and CDR2 FVKESK come from the germline V gene. With 0 bases removed from V and 2 bases from J, the gap between germline ends came to 13 bases. The CDR3 extends over 16 amino acids. The CDR3 sequence is CASSQDEDRENTEAFF. The CDR3 coding sequence is TGTGCCAGCAGCCAAGATGAGGACAGAGAAAACACTGAAGCTTTCTTT.

The V gene is TRBV5-4, the J gene TRBJ2-1, with D possibly being TRBD2 (6 bases). CDR1 is SGHNT and CDR2 is YYREEE in the germline V gene (reference sequence). The CDR3 covers 18 residues. V lost 0 bases and J lost 9, with 25 bases in between. CDR3 sequence: CASSLALMAGKGSGEQFF. CDR3 nucleotides: TGTGCCAGCAGCTTGGCACTTATGGCGGGGAAAGGGAGCGGTGAGCAGTTCTTC.

This chain joins TRBV12-5 and TRBJ2-1, with 10 nucleotides matching TRBD2. CDR3 length: 15 amino acids. Germline V lookup: CDR1 LGHNT, CDR2 FRNRAP. V was pared by 6 bases and J by 4 bases, with 6 bases of the junction left unmatched. For the CDR3, the DNA is TGTGCTAGTGGCCCCGGACTAGCGGCTTACAATGAGCAGTTCTTC. Amino acids: CASGPGLAAYNEQFF.

The chain couples TRBV19 to TRBJ1-6, with unresolved D. This CDR3 is 16 amino acids long. Trimming took 0 bases from V and 5 from J, leaving 11 bases between them. Germline CDR1 LNHDA, CDR2 SQIVND (reference sequence). In DNA, the CDR3 is TGTGCCAGTAGTATAGATCTGGAAACCGATAATTCACCCCTCCACTTT. It is translated as CASSIDLETDNSPLHF.

The chain uses TRBV5-1 and TRBJ2-1; TRBD2 agrees at 8 bases. Germline CDR1 and CDR2: SGHRS and YFSETQ. V lost 2 bases and J lost 8; bases outside the gene matches: 15. The CDR3 sequence is 17 residues long. The chain's CDR3 is CASSLVDAGRALDEQFF. CDR3 nucleotides: TGCGCCAGCAGCTTAGTGGACGCCGGGAGGGCCCTCGATGAGCAGTTCTTC.

This chain uses TRBV2 with TRBJ2-3; D possibly corresponds to TRBD2 (5 bases). Trimming shortened V by 3 bases and J by 3 bases, and 10 bases separated the two germline ends. The germline gives CDR1 SNHLY, CDR2 FYNNEI. This CDR3 is built from 14 residues. DNA for the CDR3: TGTGCCAGCAGTGACCCCGGGATGACAGATACGCAGTATTTT. Encoded protein: CASSDPGMTDTQYF. The variable domain in full, completed from reference TRBV2 and TRBJ2-3, reads EPEVTQTPSHQVTQMGQEVILRCVPISNHLYFYWYRQILGQKVEFLVSFYNNEISEKSEIFDDQFSVERPDGSNFTLKIRSTKLEDSAMYFCASSDPGMTDTQYFGPGTRLTVL.

This clone was recorded once. The chain joins TRBV5-5 to TRBJ1-2; 9 nucleotides align to TRBD1. Germline CDR1 is SGHKS and CDR2 is YYEKEE (reference sequence). The CDR3 sequence is 14 residues long. The J segment lost 3 bases and the V segment lost 4 bases, leaving 4 bases of the junction unmatched. The CDR3 DNA reads TGTGCCAGCAGCAGGGACAGGGCAGACTATGGCTACACCTTC. This codes for CASSRDRADYGYTF.

The rearrangement joins TRBV7-2 to TRBJ2-3, with D possibly TRBD2 on 5 matching bases. The V and J ends lost 2 bases and 5 bases respectively, with 8 bases between them. Germline V gene sequence: CDR1 SGHTA, CDR2 FQGNSA. The CDR3 contains 13 residues. This chain's CDR3 is CASSLLAGDTQYF. DNA for the CDR3: TGTGCCAGCAGCTTACTAGCCGGAGATACGCAGTATTTT.

The chain links TRBV29-1 to TRBJ2-7; D gene uncertain. CDR1 is SQVTM, CDR2 ANQGSEA, per germline. V lost 5 bases, J lost 6 bases, and 17 bases lay in between. There are 13 residues in the CDR3. DNA of the CDR3: TGCAGCGTTTGTCCAAACGACATACTCGAGCAGTACTTC. Protein sequence: CSVCPNDILEQYF.

The gene calls are TRBV7-2 and TRBJ2-1; 9 positions agree with TRBD2. V lost 3 bases to trimming and J lost 3 bases; unmatched junction nucleotides: 9. This CDR3 contains 17 residues. Germline lookup yields CDR1 SGHTA and CDR2 FQGNSA. The CDR3 region is CASSFLGGGAVYNEQFF. The CDR3 DNA follows: TGTGCCAGCAGCTTCTTGGGCGGGGGGGCAGTCTACAATGAGCAGTTCTTC.

The V call is TRBV30, the J call TRBJ2-7, with unresolved D. With 1 base removed from V and 3 bases from J, the gap between germline ends came to 10 bases. Per the germline V gene, CDR1 is GTSNPN and CDR2 is SVGIG (reference sequence). The CDR3 runs 13 residues. CDR3 sequence reads: CAWSGGGYYEQYF. The CDR3 region has the DNA TGTGCCTGGAGTGGAGGCGGTTACTACGAGCAGTACTTC.

V and J are TRBV11-2 and TRBJ2-5; D possibly corresponds to TRBD2 (6 bases). The CDR3 covers 15 residues. Trimming left V 7 bases short and J 5 bases short, with 20 bases between. CDR1 and CDR2 from the germline V gene are SGHAT and FQNNGV. CDR3 nucleotides: TGTGCCAGCAAGCTTACCGGAGGGGAAGGTGAGACCCAGTACTTC. Protein product: CASKLTGGEGETQYF. Filled out from reference TRBV11-2 and TRBJ2-5, the complete variable domain reads EAGVAQSPRYKIIEKRQSVAFWCNPISGHATLYWYQQILGQGPKLLIQFQNNGVVDDSQLPKDRFSAERLKGVDSTLKIQPAKLEDSAVYLCASKLTGGEGETQYFGPGTRLLVL.

The chain carries TRBV6-1 and TRBJ1-2; D is ambiguous. Germline V lookup: CDR1 MNHNS, CDR2 SASEGT. V was cut by 3 bases and J by 3 bases, with 26 bases left in between. The CDR3 covers 19 residues. CDR3 amino acids: CASSDLTEQDAEWDYGYTF. The CDR3 DNA follows: TGTGCCAGCAGTGACCTAACAGAGCAGGATGCCGAGTGGGACTATGGCTACACCTTC.

The J gene is TRBJ2-7, the V gene TRBV19; D call uncertain. The CDR3 runs 13 residues. Germline V gives CDR1 LNHDA, CDR2 SQIVND (reference sequence). Trimming shortened V by 5 bases and J by 4 bases, and 12 bases separated the two germline ends. CDR3 loop: CASSEAQGYEQYF. The CDR3, as DNA: TGTGCCAGTAGTGAGGCCCAAGGGTACGAGCAGTACTTC.

CDR3 coding DNA: TGTGCCAGCAGCCCAGGGGGATCCCTAAGCACAGATACGCAGTATTTT. Its translation is CASSPGGSLSTDTQYF. The chain recombines TRBV13 with TRBJ2-3, with 7 bases aligning to TRBD1. This CDR3 is 16 amino acids long. V lost 5 bases and J lost 0; bases outside the gene matches: 8. Germline CDR1 is PRHDT and CDR2 is FYEKMQ (reference sequence).

The chain couples TRBV10-3 to TRBJ2-7, with D possibly being TRBD1 or TRBD2 (5 bases each). Germline CDR1 reads ENHRY; CDR2 reads SYGVKD. The CDR3 length is 15 residues. V dropped 2 bases and J dropped 2 bases, with 13 bases sitting between them. The CDR3 region is CAISEARDGAYEQYF. The CDR3 coding sequence is TGTGCCATCAGTGAGGCCCGGGACGGAGCCTACGAGCAGTACTTC.

J is TRBJ1-2 and V is TRBV4-1, with a weak D call TRBD1 (6 bases). The CDR3 runs 15 residues. V was shortened by 4 bases and J by 6 bases, with 18 bases between the two germline ends. Looked up from germline, CDR1 is MGHRA and CDR2 is YSYEKL. The CDR3 nucleotides are TGCGCCAGCAGCCTCAAAGGGGGGGACGGTCATGGCTACACCTTC. Protein product: CASSLKGGDGHGYTF.

The rearrangement joins TRBV20-1 to TRBJ2-7; TRBD1 or TRBD2 may be the D gene (5 bases each). Germline values: CDR1 DFQATT, CDR2 SNEGSKA (reference sequence). The CDR3 has 11 residues. Trimming cost V 5 bases and J 6 bases, with 11 bases left between them. CDR3 loop: CSAVSGLEQYF. CDR3 sequence (DNA): TGCAGTGCTGTTTCGGGGCTCGAGCAGTACTTC.

The chain links TRBV27 to TRBJ2-7; perhaps TRBD2 as D (6 bases). The CDR3 sequence is 15 residues long. Germline V gives CDR1 MNHEY, CDR2 SMNVEV (reference sequence). V gave up 3 bases and J gave up 0 bases, with 12 bases separating them. The CDR3 coding sequence is TGTGCCAGCAGTTTTACGGGGGTGTACTCCTACGAGCAGTACTTC. Encoded protein: CASSFTGVYSYEQYF.

On this clone: Other DNA sequences within the sample encode an identical CDR3. The chain has TRBV30 and TRBJ2-7, with 11 bases aligning to TRBD1. After removal of 5 bases from V and 5 bases from J, the junction contained 5 bases not matched to a gene. The germline CDR1 and CDR2 sequences are GTSNPN and SVGIG (reference sequence). CDR3 length: 13 residues. The CDR3 coding sequence is TGTGCCTGGGGTGGACAGGGGGCCCACGAGCAGTACTTC. Translating gives CAWGGQGAHEQYF.